The 21 T cell receptor beta chains given below trace back to one sample, sequenced in a study of OX40 agonist ivuxolimab in advanced cancers. Clones were read by immunoSEQ multiplex PCR, and TCRdb kept only the in-frame ones, dropping some. The sample has about 110,000 clones, 91% seen once. This specimen consisted of CD4+ or CD8+ T cells sorted from blood, obtained in a trial of the OX40 agonist ivuxolimab. These TCRs come from an adult with an advanced solid tumor such as melanoma, head and neck, liver or kidney cancer.

The chain links TRBV7-2 to TRBJ1-5, with unresolved D. Germline loops: CDR1 SGHTA, CDR2 FQGNSA. The CDR3 spans 13 residues. V lost 0 bases to trimming and J lost 9 bases, with 9 bases between them. CDR3 protein: CASSLAQMRPQHF. Written as DNA, the CDR3 is TGTGCCAGCAGCTTAGCCCAGATGAGGCCCCAGCATTTT.

This clone was seen once. The chain uses TRBV6-5 and TRBJ2-5; 7 nucleotides line up with TRBD2. Germline V lookup: CDR1 MNHEY, CDR2 SVGAGI. After removal of 8 bases from V and 4 bases from J, the junction contained 10 bases not matched to a gene. This CDR3 has 14 amino acids. CDR3 DNA sequence: TGTGCCAGCGGGAGGGCCTTTGGGGGAGAGACCCAGTACTTC. Amino acids: CASGRAFGGETQYF.

The chain has TRBV9 and TRBJ2-5, with D hard to call. CDR1 SGDLS and CDR2 YYNGEE come from the germline V gene. The CDR3 is 15 amino acids. V lost 6 bases and J 2 bases, leaving 17 bases between the germline ends. The CDR3 nucleotides are TGTGCCAGCACTCCCCTGGGGTACCAGCAAGAGACCCAGTACTTC. Its protein is CASTPLGYQQETQYF. The complete variable domain, with remaining parts taken from reference TRBV9 and TRBJ2-5, reads DSGVTQTPKHLITATGQRVTLRCSPRSGDLSVYWYQQSLDQGLQFLIQYYNGEERAKGNILERFSAQQFPDLHSELNLSSLELGDSALYFCASTPLGYQQETQYFGPGTRLLVL.

The chain carries TRBV6-6 and TRBJ1-2; D is unresolved. There are 15 residues in the CDR3. Germline CDR1 reads MNHNY; CDR2 reads SVGAGI (reference sequence). V lost 6 bases to trimming and J lost 4 bases, with 18 bases between them. The CDR3, as DNA: TGTGCCAGCAGACTCAGCAGAGAGACGATCTATGGCTACACCTTC. As protein: CASRLSRETIYGYTF.

The table lists this clone with a few counts. The chain recombines TRBV19 with TRBJ1-4; no definite D call. The CDR3 is 14 amino acids. The ends were cut back, 7 bases at V and 7 bases at J, with 16 bases in the middle. From germline, CDR1 is LNHDA and CDR2 SQIVND (reference sequence). The CDR3 sequence is CASNPRSNGEKLFF. DNA of the CDR3: TGTGCCAGTAATCCAAGGTCAAATGGTGAAAAACTGTTTTTT.

This chain uses TRBV10-3 with TRBJ2-3, with TRBD1 identical over 9 bases. CDR1 is ENHRY, CDR2 SYGVKD, per germline. Unmatched junction bases numbered 12, after V lost 7 bases and J lost 4 bases. The CDR3 is made up of 16 amino acids. The DNA of the CDR3 is TGTGCCATCAAGACCGGGACAGGGTCGGTTTCAGATACGCAGTATTTT. It codes for CAIKTGTGSVSDTQYF.

About this clone: The sample has other DNA sequences that encode this CDR3 too. This chain uses TRBV19 with TRBJ1-1, with D tentatively TRBD1 (5 bases). Trimming took off 0 bases at V and 3 bases at J, with 11 bases between the two ends. The CDR3 spans 15 residues. Germline lookup yields CDR1 LNHDA and CDR2 SQIVND (reference sequence). The CDR3 spells CASSIDPGGDTEAFF. The CDR3 bases are TGTGCCAGTAGTATAGATCCCGGAGGGGACACTGAAGCTTTCTTT.

The chain employs TRBV27 and TRBJ1-2; tentative D call: TRBD1 (5 bases). This CDR3 is 14 amino acids long. V was cut by 4 bases and J by 4 bases, with 13 bases left in between. Germline CDR1 is MNHEY and CDR2 is SMNVEV (reference sequence). In nucleotides, the CDR3 is TGTGCCAGCAGTTCCGGGGACGCCCTCTATGGCTACACCTTC. Its protein is CASSSGDALYGYTF.

The chain combines TRBV18 with TRBJ2-1; D might be TRBD2 (6 bases). Germline assignment: CDR1 KGHSH and CDR2 LQKENI. Trimming removed 1 base from V and 1 base from J, with 11 bases in between. The CDR3 sequence is 16 residues long. CDR3 loop: CASSPRSGGSYNEQFF. CDR3 DNA sequence: TGTGCCAGCTCACCACGATCCGGGGGATCCTACAATGAGCAGTTCTTC.

A word on this clone: A read error is likely, as this CDR3 ends without the conserved phenylalanine or tryptophan. The V gene is TRBV19, the J gene TRBJ1-2, with 10 bases lining up with TRBD1. From germline, CDR1 is LNHDA and CDR2 SQIVND (reference sequence). This CDR3 comprises 15 residues. Losses at the gene ends were 3 bases for V and 4 bases for J; bases not matched to a gene: 5. CDR3 in amino acids: CASSISGQGTYGYTS. The CDR3 DNA is TGTGCCAGTAGTATTTCGGGACAGGGGACCTATGGCTACACCTCC.

The V gene is TRBV19, the J gene TRBJ2-1; 7 bases agree with TRBD2. Germline trimming cut 9 bases from V and 5 bases from J; bases unmatched to any gene: 16. CDR3 length: 16 amino acids. The germline gives CDR1 LNHDA, CDR2 SQIVND (reference sequence). For the CDR3, the DNA is TGTGCCAGCTCCAAGAGGGAGGCTAGCGGCCACAATGAGCAGTTCTTC. Translating it yields CASSKREASGHNEQFF.

The chain carries TRBV10-3 and TRBJ2-5; 12 bases map to TRBD2. The end of the DNA is better explained by TRBJ2-7, so the J call may be wrong. Germline CDR1 ENHRY, CDR2 SYGVKD. The CDR3 extends over 14 amino acids. The CDR3 region is CAISLAGGSYEQYF. CDR3 sequence (DNA): TGTGCCATCTCACTAGCGGGGGGTTCCTACGAGCAGTACTTC.

V gene TRBV28 combines with J gene TRBJ1-3; 8 nucleotides match TRBD1. CDR1 and CDR2 from the germline V gene are MDHEN and SYDVKM. Germline trimming cut 8 bases from V and 4 bases from J; bases unmatched to any gene: 4. The CDR3 sequence is 13 residues long. Written as DNA, the CDR3 is TGTGCCAGCGCAGGGGGCACCGGAAACACCATATATTTT. This encodes CASAGGTGNTIYF.

The chain couples TRBV27 to TRBJ1-5; the match to TRBD1 covers 11 bases. The CDR3 runs 14 residues. The J segment lost 5 bases and the V segment lost 5 bases, leaving 2 bases of the junction unmatched. Germline CDR1 reads MNHEY; CDR2 reads SMNVEV (reference sequence). CDR3 sequence reads: CASSRTGGHQPQHF. The CDR3 nucleotides read TGTGCCAGCAGTAGGACAGGGGGCCATCAGCCCCAGCATTTT.

The rearrangement links TRBV29-1 to TRBJ1-2; TRBD1 agrees at 7 bases. After removal of 7 bases from V and 0 bases from J, the junction contained 5 bases not matched to a gene. This CDR3 region has 13 residues. The germline V gene has CDR1 SQVTM and CDR2 ANQGSEA. CDR3 region: CSGRDSSNYGYTF. CDR3 nucleotides: TGCAGCGGGAGGGACAGCTCTAACTATGGCTACACCTTC.

The chain combines TRBV5-8 with TRBJ1-3, with no clear D. Per germline, CDR1 SGHTS and CDR2 YDEGEE. Trimming shortened V by 1 base and J by 4 bases, and 15 bases separated the two germline ends. This CDR3 is 16 amino acids long. In DNA form, the CDR3 reads TGTGCCAGCAGCTTGATGATTCTTCACGTGGGAAACACCATATATTTT. This sequence encodes CASSLMILHVGNTIYF.

The J gene is TRBJ1-1, the V gene TRBV20-1; D not resolved. The CDR3 totals 11 residues. Germline lookup yields CDR1 DFQATT and CDR2 SNEGSKA (reference sequence). Trimming cost V 3 bases and J 1 base, with 3 bases left between them. The CDR3 sequence: CSASPNTEAFF. CDR3 in DNA: TGCAGTGCTAGCCCGAACACTGAAGCTTTCTTT.

V is TRBV30 and J is TRBJ2-1; D unresolved. CDR3 length equals 11 residues. The germline CDR1 and CDR2 sequences are GTSNPN and SVGIG (reference sequence). The V end was cut by 2 bases, the J end by 9 bases, with 8 bases between. CDR3 DNA: TGTGCCTGGAGTCGGCAAGCTGAGCAGTTCTTC. This gives the protein CAWSRQAEQFF. Full variable domain (remainder filled in from reference TRBV30 and TRBJ2-1): SQTIHQWPATLVQPVGSPLSLECTVEGTSNPNLYWYRQAAGRGLQLLFYSVGIGQISSEVPQNLSASRPQDRQFILSSKKLLLSDSGFYLCAWSRQAEQFFGPGTRLTVL.

This clone was seen once. V gene TRBV5-1 combines with J gene TRBJ2-7; a possible D gene is TRBD2 (6 bases). CDR1 SGHRS and CDR2 YFSETQ come from the germline V gene. V was pared by 0 bases and J by 6 bases, with 10 bases between. The CDR3 has 13 amino acids. The CDR3 is CASSLERDSEQYF. Here the CDR3 DNA reads TGCGCCAGCAGCTTGGAAAGGGACTCCGAGCAGTACTTC. The full variable domain, in which reference TRBV5-1 and TRBJ2-7 provide the parts outside the CDR3, is KAGVTQTPRYLIKTRGQQVTLSCSPISGHRSVSWYQQTPGQGLQFLFEYFSETQRNKGNFPGRFSGRQFSNSRSEMNVSTLELGDSALYLCASSLERDSEQYFGPGTRLTVT.

The chain uses TRBV6-6 and TRBJ1-5; 7 bases line up with TRBD1. The CDR3 is made up of 15 amino acids. With 10 bases clipped from V and 5 bases from J, the junction kept 14 bases outside the gene matches. Per the germline V gene, CDR1 is MNHNY and CDR2 is SVGAGI (reference sequence). CDR3 coding DNA: TGTGCCACTCAACAGGGGATAGGTCGGGATCAGCCCCAGCATTTT. This codes for CATQQGIGRDQPQHF.

Details on this clone: Other DNA sequences in this specimen translate into the identical CDR3. This chain connects TRBV9 to TRBJ1-3; D gene uncertain. The CDR3 consists of 13 residues. Trimming removed 2 bases at V and 0 bases at J, with 3 bases between. Germline values: CDR1 SGDLS, CDR2 YYNGEE. CDR3 coding DNA: TGTGCCAGCAGCGTTGGCTCTGGAAACACCATATATTTT. Translation: CASSVGSGNTIYF.